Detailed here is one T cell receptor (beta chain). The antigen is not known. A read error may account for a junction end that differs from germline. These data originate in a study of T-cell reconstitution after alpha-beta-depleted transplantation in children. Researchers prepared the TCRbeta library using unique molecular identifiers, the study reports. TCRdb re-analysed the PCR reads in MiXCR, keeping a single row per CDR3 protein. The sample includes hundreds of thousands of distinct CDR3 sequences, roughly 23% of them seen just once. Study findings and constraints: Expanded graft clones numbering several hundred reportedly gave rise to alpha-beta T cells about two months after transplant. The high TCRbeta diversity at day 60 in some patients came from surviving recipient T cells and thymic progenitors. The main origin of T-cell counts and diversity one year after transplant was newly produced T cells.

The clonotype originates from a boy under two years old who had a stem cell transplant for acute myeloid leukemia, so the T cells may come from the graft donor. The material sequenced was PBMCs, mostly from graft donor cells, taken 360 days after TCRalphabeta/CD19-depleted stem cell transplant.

The CDR3 DNA sequence: TGTGCCAGCAGCCCTCAGCCTAATCAGCCCCAGCGTTTT. It codes for CASSPQPNQPQRF. V and J are TRBV3-1 and TRBJ1-5; D is unclear. CDR3 length equals 13 residues. In germline, CDR1 is LGHDT, CDR2 YNNKEL (reference sequence).